The following is a TCR beta chain sequence with its context. The entry originates in a study of CD8+CD57+ T cells in acquired aplastic anemia. Genomic DNA was employed as the template in profiling TCR beta VDJ and CDR3. A single record per CDR3 protein comes from TCRdb applying MiXCR to the reads. The profile shows some 180,000 distinct CDR3 sequences, about 47% of them singletons. J lost 4 bases, V lost 4 bases, and 3 bases had no gene match. The germline gives CDR1 SQVTM, CDR2 ANQGSEA. CDR3 length equals 13 residues. Sequenced input: sorted CD4+, CD8+, or CD8+CD57+ T cells (not recorded which) from PBMCs. The clonotype originates from a human donor in good health. This chain connects TRBV29-1 to TRBJ2-7, with TRBD2 matching over 11 bases. The CDR3 nucleotides are TGCAGCGTTGGAACTAGCGGGAGTTACGAGCAGTACTTC. Translation gives CSVGTSGSYEQYF.